This TCR beta chain was recorded in a study of OX40 agonist ivuxolimab in advanced cancers. As for the study in general: The patients' treatment was ivuxolimab, an agonistic anti-OX40 (CD134) antibody. Prior therapy, whether anti-PD-1, anti-PD-L1 or anti-CTLA-4, was allowed, and 40% had some.

Autoimmune disease history or systemic immunosuppression excluded patients. Peripheral blood came from all dose cohorts at three timepoints. The CDR3 consists of 19 residues. Trimming took off 6 bases at V and 1 base at J, with 25 bases between the two ends. In germline, CDR1 is LNHDA, CDR2 SQIVND (reference sequence). The table came from immunoSEQ multiplex PCR; TCRdb's copy has only in-frame clones and leaves some out. Of just over 60,000 clones detected, 75% to 90% appear once; the ten largest clones hold around 15%. This sequence joins TRBV19 and TRBJ1-5; TRBD1 is a possible D gene (6 bases). This receptor was identified in an adult with an advanced solid tumor such as melanoma, head and neck, liver or kidney cancer. The sample here was CD4+ or CD8+ T cells sorted from blood, taken in a trial of the OX40 agonist ivuxolimab. The CDR3 protein is CASRRGTGRLGMSNQPQHF. In DNA form, the CDR3 reads TGTGCCAGTAGAAGGGGAACAGGGCGCCTTGGGATGAGCAATCAGCCCCAGCATTTT.